These 26 T cell receptor beta chains share one sample of origin, sequenced in a study of OX40 agonist ivuxolimab in advanced cancers. Sequencing was performed with immunoSEQ multiplex PCR; in TCRdb, only in-frame clones are kept and a portion is missing. The table has 52,000 or so clones, nearly 90% seen once. This specimen consisted of CD4+ or CD8+ T cells sorted from blood, obtained in a trial of the OX40 agonist ivuxolimab. The origin of the receptors is an adult with an advanced solid tumor such as melanoma, head and neck, liver or kidney cancer.

The V and J genes are TRBV7-8 and TRBJ1-4; 8 nucleotides line up with TRBD1. This CDR3 has 15 amino acids. Per germline, CDR1 SGHVS and CDR2 FQNEAQ. The V and J ends lost 4 bases and 4 bases, in that order; junction bases with no gene match: 5. CDR3 sequence (DNA): TGTGCCAGCAGCTCCCGGACAGGGAATAATGAAAAACTGTTTTTT. This translates into CASSSRTGNNEKLFF.

The genes are TRBV27 and TRBJ2-7; TRBD2 agrees at 7 bases. V lost 5 bases to trimming and J lost 0 bases; unmatched junction nucleotides: 7. The germline V gene encodes CDR1 MNHEY and CDR2 SMNVEV (reference sequence). There are 15 residues in the CDR3. The CDR3 reads CASSVAGVSSYEQYF. CDR3 DNA: TGTGCCAGCAGTGTAGCGGGCGTTAGCTCCTACGAGCAGTACTTC.

The chain is built from TRBV7-9 and TRBJ2-7; D ambiguous. The length of the CDR3 is 15 residues. Germline CDR1 and CDR2: SEHNR and FQNEAQ (reference sequence). V was shortened by 5 bases and J by 5 bases, with 19 bases between the two germline ends. The CDR3 loop reads CASSPPLGEIDEQYF. CDR3 bases: TGTGCCAGCAGCCCCCCTTTAGGAGAAATCGACGAGCAGTACTTC.

This chain links TRBV27 with TRBJ2-7; no clear D gene. This CDR3 region has 11 residues. The germline V gene encodes CDR1 MNHEY and CDR2 SMNVEV (reference sequence). The V gene lost 7 bases and the J gene lost 9 bases, with 13 bases spanning the gap. Here the CDR3 DNA reads TGTGCCAGCATGGGTGGAACCGGGCAGTACTTC. Translated: CASMGGTGQYF.

The rearrangement uses TRBV6-1 and TRBJ1-2; no clear D. This CDR3 comprises 14 residues. V lost 2 bases and J 4 bases, leaving 11 bases between the germline ends. Germline CDR1 is MNHNS and CDR2 is SASEGT. CDR3 DNA: TGTGCCAGCAGTGAATGGGCCGGAAGCTATGGCTACACCTTC. It specifies CASSEWAGSYGYTF.

The CDR3 coding sequence is TGTGCCAGCAACAGTTCCCCTTATACGCAGTTCTTC. Translation gives CASNSSPYTQFF. This chain uses TRBV6-6 with TRBJ2-1, with D uncertain. The ends were cut back, 7 bases at V and 12 bases at J, with 16 bases in the middle. This CDR3 has 12 amino acids. Germline-derived CDR1 and CDR2 are MNHNY and SVGAGI (reference sequence).

The chain carries TRBV13 and TRBJ1-1; TRBD1 matches at 10 bases. Trimming at V came to 6 bases and at J to 1 base, leaving 14 bases not matched to a gene. The CDR3 loop spans 18 amino acids. Per the germline V gene, CDR1 is PRHDT and CDR2 is FYEKMQ (reference sequence). Written as DNA, the CDR3 is TGTGCCAGCAGATCCTTCGGGACAGGGGACCCTTCGAACACTGAAGCTTTCTTT. Encoded protein: CASRSFGTGDPSNTEAFF.

This clone was counted a single time. The CDR3 region is CASRDITLAGGPGTDTQYF. In nucleotides, the CDR3 is TGCGCCAGCCGAGACATCACCCTAGCGGGGGGGCCCGGCACAGATACGCAGTATTTT. The chain combines TRBV5-1 with TRBJ2-3; TRBD2 matches at 12 bases. CDR3 length equals 19 residues. Trimming removed 7 bases from V and 1 base from J; junction bases left unmatched: 16. CDR1 is SGHRS, CDR2 YFSETQ, per germline.

V gene TRBV5-1 combines with J gene TRBJ1-3; D ambiguous. CDR1 and CDR2 from the germline V gene are SGHRS and YFSETQ. V was trimmed by 0 bases and J by 4 bases, leaving 14 bases between them. The CDR3 is made up of 16 amino acids. The CDR3 loop reads CASSLVTTAPGNTIYF. DNA of the CDR3: TGCGCCAGCAGCTTGGTAACAACAGCACCAGGAAACACCATATATTTT.

CDR3 nucleotides: TGTGCCAGCAGTTTTACAGGCGGGGACTACGAGCAGTACTTC. Encoded protein: CASSFTGGDYEQYF. The rearrangement links TRBV28 to TRBJ2-7; D is possibly TRBD2 (6 bases). The CDR3 runs to 14 residues. V lost 3 bases to trimming and J lost 3 bases, with 12 bases between them. Germline values: CDR1 MDHEN, CDR2 SYDVKM.

The gene calls are TRBV6-5 and TRBJ1-5; D not resolved. V was pared by 3 bases and J by 2 bases, with 14 bases between. Germline V lookup: CDR1 MNHEY, CDR2 SVGAGI. CDR3 length: 16 residues. The CDR3 protein is CASSYPGDGGNQPQHF. DNA of the CDR3: TGTGCCAGCAGTTATCCCGGCGACGGTGGCAATCAGCCCCAGCATTTT.

The genes are TRBV7-8 and TRBJ1-2; D is possibly TRBD1 (5 bases). This CDR3 has 16 amino acids. V gave up 1 base and J gave up 1 base, with 13 bases separating them. Germline CDR1 and CDR2: SGHVS and FQNEAQ. CDR3 region: CASSLEDQGFNYGYTF. CDR3 nucleotide sequence: TGTGCCAGCAGCTTAGAAGATCAGGGCTTTAACTATGGCTACACCTTC.

This clone was seen a few times. The chain uses TRBV19 and TRBJ1-1; a weak D match, TRBD1 (5 bases). The V gene lost 9 bases and the J gene lost 3 bases, with 20 bases spanning the gap. This CDR3 contains 15 residues. Germline CDR1 LNHDA, CDR2 SQIVND (reference sequence). The CDR3 nucleotides read TGTGCCAGCTCTCCGACAGCCAACGTATACACTGAAGCTTTCTTT. Protein sequence: CASSPTANVYTEAFF.

V is TRBV7-2 and J is TRBJ2-1, with 10 bases identical to TRBD2. The V segment lost 3 bases and the J segment 5 bases; nucleotides outside the gene matches: 4. The germline gives CDR1 SGHTA, CDR2 FQGNSA. The CDR3 extends over 15 amino acids. Written as DNA, the CDR3 is TGTGCCAGCAGCTTCACTAGCGGGATTCACAATGAGCAGTTCTTC. This sequence encodes CASSFTSGIHNEQFF. Full variable domain (rest looked up from reference TRBV7-2 and TRBJ2-1): GAGVSQSPSNKVTEKGKDVELRCDPISGHTALYWYRQSLGQGLEFLIYFQGNSAPDKSGLPSDRFSAERTGGSVSTLTIQRTQQEDSAVYLCASSFTSGIHNEQFFGPGTRLTVL.

The chain carries TRBV2 and TRBJ1-1, with a weak D call TRBD1 (5 bases). The CDR3 totals 14 residues. The ends were cut back, 7 bases at V and 5 bases at J, with 17 bases in the middle. CDR1 and CDR2 (germline): SNHLY, FYNNEI. The CDR3 bases are TGTGCCAGCACCGGTGACAGCCGGGGGACTGAAGCTTTCTTT. It encodes CASTGDSRGTEAFF.

This chain joins TRBV10-1 and TRBJ2-1; D perhaps matches TRBD1 (5 bases). Looked up from germline, CDR1 is WNHNN and CDR2 is SYGVQD (reference sequence). This CDR3 comprises 15 residues. Trimming stripped 3 bases from V and 4 bases from J, with 13 bases between. The chain's CDR3 is CASSDLGHPYNEQFF. In DNA, the CDR3 is TGCGCCAGCAGTGATTTAGGACATCCGTACAATGAGCAGTTCTTC.

J is TRBJ1-5 and V is TRBV29-1; weak D call: TRBD1 (5 bases). V gave up 6 bases and J gave up 2 bases, with 11 bases separating them. The CDR3 has 13 residues. CDR1 is SQVTM, CDR2 ANQGSEA, per germline. The CDR3 spells CSVQGSGNQPQHF. DNA of the CDR3: TGCAGCGTCCAGGGATCGGGCAATCAGCCCCAGCATTTT.

The rearrangement joins TRBV12-5 to TRBJ2-7; 8 bases agree with TRBD1. The CDR3 has 13 amino acids. Looked up from germline, CDR1 is LGHNT and CDR2 is FRNRAP. V dropped 8 bases and J dropped 2; count of bases not matched to a gene: 5. The CDR3 reads CASRRQGTYEQYF. The CDR3 region has the DNA TGTGCTAGTAGAAGACAGGGGACCTACGAGCAGTACTTC.

This chain uses TRBV6-5 with TRBJ2-1; TRBD2 might be the D (6 bases). CDR1 is MNHEY and CDR2 is SVGAGI in the germline V gene. The CDR3 runs 15 residues. The germline V and J ends were trimmed by 10 bases and 7 bases, with 23 bases remaining between them. The CDR3 DNA is TGTGCCACAGTTGAGAACAGGTTTGGGGGGAATGAGCAGTTCTTC. Translation: CATVENRFGGNEQFF.

The sample holds one count of this clone. The rearrangement links TRBV27 to TRBJ2-7, with a weak D call TRBD2 (6 bases). The germline CDR1 and CDR2 sequences are MNHEY and SMNVEV (reference sequence). V shed 3 bases and J shed 0 bases, with 12 bases lying between them. The CDR3 is 15 amino acids. The CDR3 reads CASSLEGRSSYEQYF. The CDR3 nucleotides are TGTGCCAGCAGTTTGGAGGGAAGGAGCTCCTACGAGCAGTACTTC.

The chain couples TRBV6-5 to TRBJ1-2; 10 positions agree with TRBD1. This CDR3 spans 13 amino acids. Germline V lookup: CDR1 MNHEY, CDR2 SVGAGI. Trimming removed 7 bases from V and 8 bases from J; junction bases left unmatched: 7. CDR3 amino acids: CASTRQGAGGYTF. The DNA for the CDR3 is TGTGCCAGCACGCGACAGGGGGCTGGCGGCTACACCTTC.

The chain is built from TRBV2 and TRBJ2-5; the match to TRBD2 covers 9 bases. J gave up 4 bases and V 2 bases, and 14 bases lay outside the gene matches. Germline V lookup: CDR1 SNHLY, CDR2 FYNNEI. This CDR3 is built from 18 residues. The CDR3 reads CASSETVLAGAGIETQYF. The CDR3 DNA reads TGTGCCAGCAGTGAAACTGTTTTAGCGGGGGCCGGGATAGAGACCCAGTACTTC.

The chain links TRBV28 to TRBJ2-3; TRBD2 matches at 7 bases. The V gene's germline CDR1 is MDHEN and CDR2 SYDVKM. The CDR3 spans 13 residues. Losses at the gene ends were 6 bases for V and 6 bases for J; bases not matched to a gene: 6. Written as DNA, the CDR3 is TGTGCCAGCAGACTAGCGAGAAAGGATACGCAGTATTTT. Amino acid sequence: CASRLARKDTQYF.

The table lists this clone with a few counts. The chain couples TRBV7-9 to TRBJ2-7; D might be TRBD1 (6 bases). Deletions cut 1 base from V and 3 bases from J, with 16 bases between. This CDR3 comprises 16 residues. Germline CDR1 reads SEHNR; CDR2 reads FQNEAQ (reference sequence). The CDR3 spells CASSLGRGSTDYEQYF. Here the CDR3 DNA reads TGTGCCAGCAGCTTAGGTAGGGGGTCAACGGACTACGAGCAGTACTTC.

This chain connects TRBV11-2 to TRBJ2-2; either TRBD1 or TRBD2 may supply D (5 bases each). This CDR3 has 17 residues. Trimming removed 2 bases from V and 1 base from J, with 14 bases in between. The germline V gene has CDR1 SGHAT and CDR2 FQNNGV. CDR3 DNA sequence: TGTGCCAGCAGCTTACCTCCCGGGACGGGGAACACCGGGGAGCTGTTTTTT. Translating gives CASSLPPGTGNTGELFF. Full variable domain (outside the CDR3, taken from reference TRBV11-2 and TRBJ2-2): EAGVAQSPRYKIIEKRQSVAFWCNPISGHATLYWYQQILGQGPKLLIQFQNNGVVDDSQLPKDRFSAERLKGVDSTLKIQPAKLEDSAVYLCASSLPPGTGNTGELFFGEGSRLTVL.

This chain uses TRBV27 with TRBJ1-1; unclear D gene. The V gene's germline CDR1 is MNHEY and CDR2 SMNVEV (reference sequence). CDR3 length equals 14 residues. Trimming took off 7 bases at V and 1 base at J, with 13 bases between the two ends. Here the CDR3 reads CASTPMAKNTEAFF. The CDR3 DNA is TGTGCCAGCACCCCCATGGCAAAGAACACTGAAGCTTTCTTT.